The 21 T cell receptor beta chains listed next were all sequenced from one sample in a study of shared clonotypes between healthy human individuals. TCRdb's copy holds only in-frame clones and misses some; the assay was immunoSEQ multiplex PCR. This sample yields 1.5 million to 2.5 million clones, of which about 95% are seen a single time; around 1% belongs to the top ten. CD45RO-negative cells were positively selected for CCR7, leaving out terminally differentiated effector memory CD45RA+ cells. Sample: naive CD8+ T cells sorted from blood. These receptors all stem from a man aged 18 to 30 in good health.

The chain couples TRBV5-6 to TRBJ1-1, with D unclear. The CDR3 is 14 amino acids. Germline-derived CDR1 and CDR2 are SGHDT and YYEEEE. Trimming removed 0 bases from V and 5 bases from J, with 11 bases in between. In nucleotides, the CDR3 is TGTGCCAGCAGCTTGGGGCGGGCGGTTACTGAAGCTTTCTTT. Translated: CASSLGRAVTEAFF.

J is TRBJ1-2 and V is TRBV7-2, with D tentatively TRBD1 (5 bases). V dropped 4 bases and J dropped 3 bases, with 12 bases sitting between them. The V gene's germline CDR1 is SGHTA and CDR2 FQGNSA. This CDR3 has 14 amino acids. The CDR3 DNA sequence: TGTGCCAGCAGCTGGCTGGGGACGGACTATGGCTACACCTTC. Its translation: CASSWLGTDYGYTF.

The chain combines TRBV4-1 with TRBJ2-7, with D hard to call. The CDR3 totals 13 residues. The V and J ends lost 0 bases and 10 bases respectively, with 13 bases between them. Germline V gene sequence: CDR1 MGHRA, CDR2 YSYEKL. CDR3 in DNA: TGCGCCAGCAGCCAAGATACGGCGTTAAATCAGTACTTC. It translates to CASSQDTALNQYF.

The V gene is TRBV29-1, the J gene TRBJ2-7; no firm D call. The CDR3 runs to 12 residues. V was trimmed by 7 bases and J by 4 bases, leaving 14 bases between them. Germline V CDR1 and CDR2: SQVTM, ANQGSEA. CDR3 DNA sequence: TGCAGCGCCGAGGCTAGTCCATACGAGCAGTACTTC. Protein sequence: CSAEASPYEQYF.

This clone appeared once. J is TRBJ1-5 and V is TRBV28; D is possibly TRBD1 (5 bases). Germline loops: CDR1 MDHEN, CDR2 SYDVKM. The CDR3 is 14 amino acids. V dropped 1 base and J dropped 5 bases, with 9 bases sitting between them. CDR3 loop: CASSLFQGDQPQHF. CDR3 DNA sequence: TGTGCCAGCAGTTTATTCCAGGGAGATCAGCCCCAGCATTTT.

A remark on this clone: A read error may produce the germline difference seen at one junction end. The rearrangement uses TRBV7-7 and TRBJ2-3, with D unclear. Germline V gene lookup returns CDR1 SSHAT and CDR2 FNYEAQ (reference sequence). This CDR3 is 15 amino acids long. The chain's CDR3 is CASSLGVGSTDTQYF. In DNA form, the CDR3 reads TGTGCTAGCAGCTTAGGTGTTGGGTCGACAGATACGCAGTATTTT.

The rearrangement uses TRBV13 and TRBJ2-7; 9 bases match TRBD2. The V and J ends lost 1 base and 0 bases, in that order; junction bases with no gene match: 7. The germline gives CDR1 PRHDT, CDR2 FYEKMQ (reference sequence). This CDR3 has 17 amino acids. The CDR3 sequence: CASSLEGAGGNSYEQYF. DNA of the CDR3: TGTGCCAGCAGCTTAGAAGGTGCGGGAGGGAACTCCTACGAGCAGTACTTC.

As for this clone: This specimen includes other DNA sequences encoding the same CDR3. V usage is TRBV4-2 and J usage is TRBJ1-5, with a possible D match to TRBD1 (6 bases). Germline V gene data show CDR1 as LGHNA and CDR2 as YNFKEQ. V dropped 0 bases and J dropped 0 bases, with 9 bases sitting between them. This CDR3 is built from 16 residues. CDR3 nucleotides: TGTGCCAGCAGCCAAGAAGGGGGGCTTAGCAATCAGCCCCAGCATTTT. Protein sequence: CASSQEGGLSNQPQHF.

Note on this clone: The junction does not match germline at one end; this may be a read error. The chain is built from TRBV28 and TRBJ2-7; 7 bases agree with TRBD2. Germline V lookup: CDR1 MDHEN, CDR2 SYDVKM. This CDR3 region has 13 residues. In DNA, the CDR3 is TGTGCCAGCAGTATATGGACTAGGGACGAGCAGTACTTC. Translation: CASSIWTRDEQYF.

The CDR3 DNA is TGTGCCAGCAGCCCAGGGGACAGGGGGGGCACAGATACGCAGTATTTT. Translating gives CASSPGDRGGTDTQYF. The chain recombines TRBV11-3 with TRBJ2-3, with TRBD1 matching 11 bases. J lost 1 base, V lost 5 bases, and 5 bases had no gene match. The CDR3 runs to 16 residues. CDR1 is SGHNT and CDR2 is YENEEA in the germline V gene.

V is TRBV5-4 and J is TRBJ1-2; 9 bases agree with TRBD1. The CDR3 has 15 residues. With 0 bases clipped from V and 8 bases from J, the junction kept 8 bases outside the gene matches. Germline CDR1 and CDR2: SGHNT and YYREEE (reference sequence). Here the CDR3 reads CASSLGDREVEGYTF. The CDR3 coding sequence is TGTGCCAGCAGCTTGGGGGACAGGGAGGTTGAGGGCTACACCTTC.

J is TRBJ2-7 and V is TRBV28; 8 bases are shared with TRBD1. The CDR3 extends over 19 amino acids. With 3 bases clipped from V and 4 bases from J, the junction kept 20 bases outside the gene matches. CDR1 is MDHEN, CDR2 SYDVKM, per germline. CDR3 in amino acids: CASSFRFDRGSPAVYEQYF. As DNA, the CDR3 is TGTGCCAGCAGTTTTCGGTTTGACAGGGGTTCCCCTGCGGTGTACGAGCAGTACTTC.

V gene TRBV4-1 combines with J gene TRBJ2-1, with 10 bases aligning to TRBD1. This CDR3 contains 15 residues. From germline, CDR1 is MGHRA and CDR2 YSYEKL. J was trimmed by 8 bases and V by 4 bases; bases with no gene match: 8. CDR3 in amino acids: CASSLAGQGRDEQFF. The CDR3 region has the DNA TGCGCCAGCAGCCTAGCGGGACAGGGGCGTGATGAGCAGTTCTTC.

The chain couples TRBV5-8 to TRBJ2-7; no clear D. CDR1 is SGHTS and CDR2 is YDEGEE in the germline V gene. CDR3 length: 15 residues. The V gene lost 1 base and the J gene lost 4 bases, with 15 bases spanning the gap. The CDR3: CASSLYGALEYEQYF. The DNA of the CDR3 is TGTGCCAGCAGCTTGTACGGCGCACTTGAGTACGAGCAGTACTTC.

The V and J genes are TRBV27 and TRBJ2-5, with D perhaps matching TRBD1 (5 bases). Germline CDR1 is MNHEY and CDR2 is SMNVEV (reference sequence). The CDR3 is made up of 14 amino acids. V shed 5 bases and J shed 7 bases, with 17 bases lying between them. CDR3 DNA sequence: TGTGCCAGCAGTCACACAGGTGCCCTAGGGACCCAGTACTTC. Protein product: CASSHTGALGTQYF.

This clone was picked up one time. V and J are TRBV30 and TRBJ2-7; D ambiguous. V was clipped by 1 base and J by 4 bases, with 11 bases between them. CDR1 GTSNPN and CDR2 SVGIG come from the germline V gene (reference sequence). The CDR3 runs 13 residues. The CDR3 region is CAWSGPVGYEQYF. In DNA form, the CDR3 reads TGTGCCTGGAGTGGGCCTGTTGGGTACGAGCAGTACTTC.

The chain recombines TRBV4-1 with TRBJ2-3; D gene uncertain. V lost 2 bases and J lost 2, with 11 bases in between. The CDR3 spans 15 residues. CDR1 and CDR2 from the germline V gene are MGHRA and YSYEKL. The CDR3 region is CASSQFRGSTDTQYF. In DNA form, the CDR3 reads TGCGCCAGCAGCCAATTTCGCGGTTCCACAGATACGCAGTATTTT.

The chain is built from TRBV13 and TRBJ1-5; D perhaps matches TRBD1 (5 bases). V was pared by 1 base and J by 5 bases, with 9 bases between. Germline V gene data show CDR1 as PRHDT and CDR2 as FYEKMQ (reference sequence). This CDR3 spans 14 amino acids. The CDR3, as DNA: TGTGCCAGCAGCTTAGCAGGGCTCGATCAGCCCCAGCATTTT. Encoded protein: CASSLAGLDQPQHF.

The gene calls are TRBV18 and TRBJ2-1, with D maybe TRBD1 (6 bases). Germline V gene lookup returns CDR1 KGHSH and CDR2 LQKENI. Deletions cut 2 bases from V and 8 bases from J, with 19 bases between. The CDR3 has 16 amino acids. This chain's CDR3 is CASSPTRGASGDEQFF. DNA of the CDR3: TGTGCCAGCTCACCAACCAGGGGCGCTTCCGGGGATGAGCAGTTCTTC. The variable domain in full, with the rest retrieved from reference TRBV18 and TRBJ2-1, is NAGVMQNPRHLVRRRGQEARLRCSPMKGHSHVYWYRQLPEEGLKFMVYLQKENIIDESGMPKERFSAEFPKEGPSILRIQQVVRGDSAAYFCASSPTRGASGDEQFFGPGTRLTVL.

The CDR3 region is CASRGQLGYEQYF. The CDR3 bases are TGTGCCAGCAGGGGACAGCTAGGCTACGAGCAGTACTTC. The J gene is TRBJ2-7, the V gene TRBV2; 7 bases are shared with TRBD1. Germline V lookup: CDR1 SNHLY, CDR2 FYNNEI. Losses at the gene ends were 6 bases for V and 3 bases for J; bases not matched to a gene: 5. The CDR3 loop spans 13 amino acids.

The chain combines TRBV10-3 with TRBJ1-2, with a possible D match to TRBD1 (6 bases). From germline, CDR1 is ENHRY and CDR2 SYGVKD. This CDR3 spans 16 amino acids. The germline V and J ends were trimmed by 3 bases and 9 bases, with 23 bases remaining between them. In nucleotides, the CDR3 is TGTGCCATCAGTGATCTAAGACAGGCCCTTCTATGGAGCTACACCTTC. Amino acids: CAISDLRQALLWSYTF.